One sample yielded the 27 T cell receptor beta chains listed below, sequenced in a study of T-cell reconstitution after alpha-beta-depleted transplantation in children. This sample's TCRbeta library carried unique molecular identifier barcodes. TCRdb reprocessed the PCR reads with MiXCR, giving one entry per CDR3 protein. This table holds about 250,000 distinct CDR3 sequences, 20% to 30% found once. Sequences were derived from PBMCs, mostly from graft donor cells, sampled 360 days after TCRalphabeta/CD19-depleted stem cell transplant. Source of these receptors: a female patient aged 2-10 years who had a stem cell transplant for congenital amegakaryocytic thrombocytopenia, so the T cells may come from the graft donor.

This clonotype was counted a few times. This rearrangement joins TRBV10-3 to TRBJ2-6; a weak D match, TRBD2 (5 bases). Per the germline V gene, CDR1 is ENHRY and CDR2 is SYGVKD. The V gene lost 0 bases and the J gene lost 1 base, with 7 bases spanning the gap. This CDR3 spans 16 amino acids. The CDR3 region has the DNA TGTGCCATCAGTGAGTCGACGGGGTCTGGGGCCAACGTCCTGACTTTC. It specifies CAISESTGSGANVLTF.

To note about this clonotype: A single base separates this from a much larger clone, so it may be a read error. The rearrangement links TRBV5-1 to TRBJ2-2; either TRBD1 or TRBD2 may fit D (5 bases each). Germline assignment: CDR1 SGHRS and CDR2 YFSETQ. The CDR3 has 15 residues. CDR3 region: CASSLAGTRSGELVF. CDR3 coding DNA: TGCGCCAGCAGCTTGGCAGGGACGAGATCCGGGGAGCTGGTTTTT.

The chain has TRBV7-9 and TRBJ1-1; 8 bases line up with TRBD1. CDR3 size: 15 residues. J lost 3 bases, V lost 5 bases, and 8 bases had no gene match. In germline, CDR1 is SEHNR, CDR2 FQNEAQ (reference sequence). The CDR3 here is CASSNPDRVDTEAFF. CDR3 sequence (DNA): TGTGCCAGCAGCAACCCGGACAGGGTTGACACTGAAGCTTTCTTT. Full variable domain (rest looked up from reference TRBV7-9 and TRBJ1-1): DTGVSQNPRHKITKRGQNVTFRCDPISEHNRLYWYRQTLGQGPEFLTYFQNEAQLEKSRLLSDRFSAERPKGSFSTLEIQRTEQGDSAMYLCASSNPDRVDTEAFFGQGTRLTVV.

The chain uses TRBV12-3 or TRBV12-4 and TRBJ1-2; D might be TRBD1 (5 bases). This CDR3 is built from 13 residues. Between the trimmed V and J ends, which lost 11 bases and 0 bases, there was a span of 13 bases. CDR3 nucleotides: TGTGCCTGTTGTAGGGGTACTAACTATGGCTACACCTTC. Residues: CACCRGTNYGYTF.

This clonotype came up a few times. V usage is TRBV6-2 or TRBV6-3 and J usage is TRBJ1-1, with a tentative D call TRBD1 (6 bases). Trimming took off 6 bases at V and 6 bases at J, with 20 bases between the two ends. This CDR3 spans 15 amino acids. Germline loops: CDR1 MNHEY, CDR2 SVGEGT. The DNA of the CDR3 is TGTGCCAGCAGCGTTACTCCGAGGGGGTTCGCTGAAGCTTTCTTT. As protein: CASSVTPRGFAEAFF.

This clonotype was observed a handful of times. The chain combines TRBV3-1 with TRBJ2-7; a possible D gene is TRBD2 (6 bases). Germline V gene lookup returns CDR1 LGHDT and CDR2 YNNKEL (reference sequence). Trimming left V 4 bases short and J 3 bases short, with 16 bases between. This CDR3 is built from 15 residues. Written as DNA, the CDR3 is TGTGCCAGCAGCCCCGCGCGGGGCCTCGACTACGAGCAGTACTTC. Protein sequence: CASSPARGLDYEQYF.

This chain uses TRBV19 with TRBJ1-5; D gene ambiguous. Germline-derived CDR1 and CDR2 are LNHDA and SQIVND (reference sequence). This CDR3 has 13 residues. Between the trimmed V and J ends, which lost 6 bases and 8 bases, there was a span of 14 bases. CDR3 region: CASSPTTQEPQHF. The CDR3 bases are TGTGCCAGTAGCCCGACGACGCAGGAGCCCCAGCATTTT. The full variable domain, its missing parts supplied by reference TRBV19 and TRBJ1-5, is DGGITQSPKYLFRKEGQNVTLSCEQNLNHDAMYWYRQDPGQGLRLIYYSQIVNDFQKGDIAEGYSVSREKKESFPLTVTSAQKNPTAFYLCASSPTTQEPQHFGDGTRLSIL.

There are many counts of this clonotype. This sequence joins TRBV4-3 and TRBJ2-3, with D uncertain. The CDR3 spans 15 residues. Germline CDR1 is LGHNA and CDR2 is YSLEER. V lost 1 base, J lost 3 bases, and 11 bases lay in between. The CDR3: CASSQVYLRTDTQYF. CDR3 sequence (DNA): TGCGCCAGCAGCCAAGTGTACTTGAGGACAGATACGCAGTATTTT.

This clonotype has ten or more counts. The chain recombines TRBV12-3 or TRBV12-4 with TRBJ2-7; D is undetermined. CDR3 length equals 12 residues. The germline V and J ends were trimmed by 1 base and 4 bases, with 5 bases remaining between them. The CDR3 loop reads CASSLVVYEQYF. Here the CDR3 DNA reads TGTGCCAGCAGTTTAGTGGTGTACGAGCAGTACTTC.

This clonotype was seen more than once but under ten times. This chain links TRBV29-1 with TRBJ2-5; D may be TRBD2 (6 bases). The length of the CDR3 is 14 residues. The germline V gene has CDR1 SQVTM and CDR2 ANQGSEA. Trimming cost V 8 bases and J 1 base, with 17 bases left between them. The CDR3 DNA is TGCAGCACCGGCTTAGCGGACCCCCAAGAGACCCAGTACTTC. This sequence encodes CSTGLADPQETQYF.

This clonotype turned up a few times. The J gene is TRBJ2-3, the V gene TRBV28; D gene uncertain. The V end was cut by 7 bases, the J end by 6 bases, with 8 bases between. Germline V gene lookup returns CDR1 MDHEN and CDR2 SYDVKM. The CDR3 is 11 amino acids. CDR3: CASTRADTQYF. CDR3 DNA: TGTGCCAGCACCCGGGCGGATACGCAGTATTTT. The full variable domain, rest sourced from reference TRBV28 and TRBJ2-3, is DVKVTQSSRYLVKRTGEKVFLECVQDMDHENMFWYRQDPGLGLRLIYFSYDVKMKEKGDIPEGYSVSREKKERFSLILESASTNQTSMYLCASTRADTQYFGPGTRLTVL.

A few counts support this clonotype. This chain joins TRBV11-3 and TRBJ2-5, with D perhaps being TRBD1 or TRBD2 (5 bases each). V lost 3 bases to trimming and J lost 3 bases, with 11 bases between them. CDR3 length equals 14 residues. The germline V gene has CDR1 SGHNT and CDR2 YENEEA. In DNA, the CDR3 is TGTGCCAGCAGCTTGGGACGGGCGGAAGAGACCCAGTACTTC. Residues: CASSLGRAEETQYF.

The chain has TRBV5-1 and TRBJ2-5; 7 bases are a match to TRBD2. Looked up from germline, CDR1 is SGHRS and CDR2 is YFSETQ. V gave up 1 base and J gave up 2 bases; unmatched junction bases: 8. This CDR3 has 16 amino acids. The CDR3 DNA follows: TGCGCCAGCAGCTTGCTGGCGGGGGTGAATCAAGAGACCCAGTACTTC. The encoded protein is CASSLLAGVNQETQYF. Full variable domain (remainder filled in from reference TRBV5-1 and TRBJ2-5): KAGVTQTPRYLIKTRGQQVTLSCSPISGHRSVSWYQQTPGQGLQFLFEYFSETQRNKGNFPGRFSGRQFSNSRSEMNVSTLELGDSALYLCASSLLAGVNQETQYFGPGTRLLVL.

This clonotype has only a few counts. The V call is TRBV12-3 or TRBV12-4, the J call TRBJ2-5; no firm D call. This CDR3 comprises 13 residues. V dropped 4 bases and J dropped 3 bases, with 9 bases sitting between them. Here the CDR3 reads CASSSQLKETQYF. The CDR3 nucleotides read TGTGCCAGCAGTTCCCAATTAAAAGAGACCCAGTACTTC.

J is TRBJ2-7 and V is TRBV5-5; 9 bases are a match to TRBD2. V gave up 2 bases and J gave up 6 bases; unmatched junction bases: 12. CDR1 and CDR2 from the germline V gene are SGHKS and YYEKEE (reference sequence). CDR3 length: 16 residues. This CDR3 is CASSFSGRRLKGEQYF. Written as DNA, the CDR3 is TGTGCCAGCAGCTTTAGCGGGAGAAGGTTAAAGGGCGAGCAGTACTTC. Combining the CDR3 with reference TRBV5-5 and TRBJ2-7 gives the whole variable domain DAGVTQSPTHLIKTRGQQVTLRCSPISGHKSVSWYQQVLGQGPQFIFQYYEKEERGRGNFPDRFSARQFPNYSSELNVNALLLGDSALYLCASSFSGRRLKGEQYFGPGTRLTVT.

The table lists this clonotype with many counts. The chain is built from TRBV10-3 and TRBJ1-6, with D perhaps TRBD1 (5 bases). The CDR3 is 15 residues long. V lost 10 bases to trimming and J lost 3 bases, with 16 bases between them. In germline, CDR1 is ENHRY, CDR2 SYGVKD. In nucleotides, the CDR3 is TGTGCCAGCGGTCAGGGAGAAGGCTATAATTCACCCCTCCACTTT. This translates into CASGQGEGYNSPLHF.

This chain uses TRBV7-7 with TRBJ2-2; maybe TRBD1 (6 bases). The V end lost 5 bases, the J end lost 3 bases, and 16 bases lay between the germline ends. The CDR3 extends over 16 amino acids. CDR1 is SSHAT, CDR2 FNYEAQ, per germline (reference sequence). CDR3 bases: TGTGCCAGCAGCCCACAGGGATTTTGGGACACCGGGGAGCTGTTTTTT. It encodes CASSPQGFWDTGELFF.

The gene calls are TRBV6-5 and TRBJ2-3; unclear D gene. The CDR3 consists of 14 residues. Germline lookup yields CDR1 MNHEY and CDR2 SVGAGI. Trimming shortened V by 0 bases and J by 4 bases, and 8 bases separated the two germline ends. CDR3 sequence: CASSYSGFADTQYF. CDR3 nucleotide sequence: TGTGCCAGCAGTTACTCCGGTTTCGCAGATACGCAGTATTTT.

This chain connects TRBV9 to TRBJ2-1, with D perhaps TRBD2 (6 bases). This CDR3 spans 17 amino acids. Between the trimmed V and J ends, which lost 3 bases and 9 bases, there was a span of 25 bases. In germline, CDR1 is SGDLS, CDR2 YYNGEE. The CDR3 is CASSAGRGTPTYPEQFF. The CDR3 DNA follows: TGTGCCAGCAGCGCCGGTCGCGGGACTCCAACGTACCCTGAGCAGTTCTTC. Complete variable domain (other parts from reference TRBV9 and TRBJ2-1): DSGVTQTPKHLITATGQRVTLRCSPRSGDLSVYWYQQSLDQGLQFLIQYYNGEERAKGNILERFSAQQFPDLHSELNLSSLELGDSALYFCASSAGRGTPTYPEQFFGPGTRLTVL.

CDR3 sequence: CASVGPRSGIGTQYF. The CDR3 DNA is TGTGCCAGCGTAGGGCCGAGGTCGGGGATAGGTACGCAGTATTTT. The V gene is TRBV6-1, the J gene TRBJ2-3, with D possibly matching TRBD2 (5 bases). The CDR3 covers 15 residues. V lost 8 bases and J 8 bases, leaving 23 bases between the germline ends. The germline CDR1 and CDR2 sequences are MNHNS and SASEGT.

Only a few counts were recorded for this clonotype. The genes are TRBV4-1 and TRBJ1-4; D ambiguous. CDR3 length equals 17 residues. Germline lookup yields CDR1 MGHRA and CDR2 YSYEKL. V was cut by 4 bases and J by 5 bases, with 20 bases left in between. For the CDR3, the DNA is TGCGCCAGCAGCCCCCCCCCGGGCTCGAGTCGGAATGAAAAACTGTTTTTT. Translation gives CASSPPPGSSRNEKLFF.

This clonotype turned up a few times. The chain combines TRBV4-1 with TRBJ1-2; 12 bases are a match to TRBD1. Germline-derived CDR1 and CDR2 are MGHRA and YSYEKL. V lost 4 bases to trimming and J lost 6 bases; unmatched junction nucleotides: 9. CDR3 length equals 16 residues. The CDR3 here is CASSPTGTGGLDGYTF. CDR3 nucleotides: TGCGCCAGCAGCCCAACGGGGACAGGGGGCCTGGATGGCTACACCTTC.

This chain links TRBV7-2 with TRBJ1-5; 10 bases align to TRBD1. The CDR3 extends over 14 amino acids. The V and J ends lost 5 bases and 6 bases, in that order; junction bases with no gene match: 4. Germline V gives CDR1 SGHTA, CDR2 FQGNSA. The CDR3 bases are TGTGCCAGCAGCCCCGACAGGGGGCTTCAGCCCCAGCATTTT. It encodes CASSPDRGLQPQHF.

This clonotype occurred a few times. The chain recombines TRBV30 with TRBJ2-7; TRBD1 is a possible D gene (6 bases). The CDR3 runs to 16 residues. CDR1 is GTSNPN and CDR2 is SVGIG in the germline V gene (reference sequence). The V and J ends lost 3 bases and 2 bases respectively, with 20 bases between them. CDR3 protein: CAWRVTGTSFPYEQYF. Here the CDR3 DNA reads TGTGCCTGGAGGGTGACCGGGACAAGTTTTCCCTACGAGCAGTACTTC.

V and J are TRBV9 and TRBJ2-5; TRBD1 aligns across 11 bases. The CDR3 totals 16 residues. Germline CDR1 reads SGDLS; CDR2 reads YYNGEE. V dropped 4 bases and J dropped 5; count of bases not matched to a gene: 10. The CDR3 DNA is TGTGCCAGCAGCCCTCACTGGACAGGGGGCCGGGAGACCCAGTACTTC. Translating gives CASSPHWTGGRETQYF.

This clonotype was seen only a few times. The CDR3 nucleotides are TGTGCCAGCAGCTTAAGAGGGGCGGACGCGGGAGGTATCTACAATGAGCAGTTCTTC. Translation: CASSLRGADAGGIYNEQFF. This rearrangement joins TRBV11-2 to TRBJ2-1, with 8 bases fitting TRBD2. Looked up from germline, CDR1 is SGHAT and CDR2 is FQNNGV. V lost 2 bases and J lost 3; bases outside the gene matches: 15. The CDR3 runs to 19 residues.

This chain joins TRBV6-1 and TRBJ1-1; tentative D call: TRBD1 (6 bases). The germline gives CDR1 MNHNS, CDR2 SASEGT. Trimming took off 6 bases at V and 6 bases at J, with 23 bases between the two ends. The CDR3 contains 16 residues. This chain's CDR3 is CASSHPKIGGYSEAFF. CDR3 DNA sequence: TGTGCCAGCAGCCACCCCAAGATAGGGGGGTACTCTGAAGCTTTCTTT.